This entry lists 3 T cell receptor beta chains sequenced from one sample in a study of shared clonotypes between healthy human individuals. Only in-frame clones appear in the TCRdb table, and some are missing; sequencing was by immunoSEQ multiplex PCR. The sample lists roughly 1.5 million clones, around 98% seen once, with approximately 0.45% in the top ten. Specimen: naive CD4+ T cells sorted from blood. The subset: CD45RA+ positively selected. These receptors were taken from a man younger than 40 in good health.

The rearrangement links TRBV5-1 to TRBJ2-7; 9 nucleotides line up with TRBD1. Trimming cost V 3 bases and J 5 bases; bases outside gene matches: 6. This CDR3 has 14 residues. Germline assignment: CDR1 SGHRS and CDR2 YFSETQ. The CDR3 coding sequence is TGCGCCAGCAGCTCCGGGACAGGGATGCACGAGCAGTACTTC. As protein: CASSSGTGMHEQYF.

The CDR3 region has the DNA TGTGCCAGCAGCTGGACAGGGGGTATTGGAAACACCATATATTTT. The encoded protein is CASSWTGGIGNTIYF. The chain joins TRBV11-2 to TRBJ1-3; 10 nucleotides align to TRBD1. J gave up 3 bases and V 4 bases, and 3 bases lay outside the gene matches. Germline CDR1 SGHAT, CDR2 FQNNGV. CDR3 length: 15 residues.

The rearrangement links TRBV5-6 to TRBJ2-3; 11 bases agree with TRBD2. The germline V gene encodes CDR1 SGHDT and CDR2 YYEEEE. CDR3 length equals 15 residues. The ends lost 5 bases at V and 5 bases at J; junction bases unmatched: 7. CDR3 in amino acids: CASRLGTSGIDTQYF. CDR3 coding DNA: TGTGCCAGCAGACTCGGGACTAGCGGAATAGATACGCAGTATTTT.